This T cell receptor (beta chain) was recovered during a study of blood T cells in healthy people across ages. As for the study in general: Roughly one uniquely barcoded beta molecule per two T cells was captured.

The authors drew 8.5 to 10 milliliters of peripheral blood from each donor. Unmatched junction bases numbered 2, after V lost 0 bases and J lost 1 base. The germline V gene encodes CDR1 LGHNA and CDR2 YNFKEQ. The CDR3 sequence is 16 residues long. This clonotype was seen only a few times. The authors ran a second PCR of roughly 6 to 12 cycles using a sample-barcoded 5' primer and a J-beta primer mix. A 12-random-nucleotide template-switch adaptor tagged each cDNA molecule. TCRdb passed the 5' RACE reads through MiXCR, listing each CDR3 protein once. The sample contains 550,000 to 600,000 distinct CDR3 sequences, around 50% of which appear only once.

The sequenced material came from blood. The chain is built from TRBV4-2 and TRBJ2-4; 8 positions agree with TRBD1. This TCR was sampled from an elderly man in good health. DNA for the CDR3: TGTGCCAGCAGCCAAGACCCAGGGGGCGCCAAAAACATTCAGTACTTC. This translates into CASSQDPGGAKNIQYF.